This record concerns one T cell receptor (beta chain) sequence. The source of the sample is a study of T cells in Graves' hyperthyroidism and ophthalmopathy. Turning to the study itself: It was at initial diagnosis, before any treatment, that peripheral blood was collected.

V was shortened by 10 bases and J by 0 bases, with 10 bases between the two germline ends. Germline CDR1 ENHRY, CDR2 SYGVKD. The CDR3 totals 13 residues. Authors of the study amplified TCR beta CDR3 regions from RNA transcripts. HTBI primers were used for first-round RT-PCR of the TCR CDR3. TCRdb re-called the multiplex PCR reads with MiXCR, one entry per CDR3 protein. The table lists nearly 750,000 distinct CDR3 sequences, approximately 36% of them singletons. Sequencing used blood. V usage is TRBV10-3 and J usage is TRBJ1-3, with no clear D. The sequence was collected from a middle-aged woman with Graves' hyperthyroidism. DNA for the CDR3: TGTGCCACGAGTTGGCCCTCTGGAAACACCATATATTTT. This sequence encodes CATSWPSGNTIYF.